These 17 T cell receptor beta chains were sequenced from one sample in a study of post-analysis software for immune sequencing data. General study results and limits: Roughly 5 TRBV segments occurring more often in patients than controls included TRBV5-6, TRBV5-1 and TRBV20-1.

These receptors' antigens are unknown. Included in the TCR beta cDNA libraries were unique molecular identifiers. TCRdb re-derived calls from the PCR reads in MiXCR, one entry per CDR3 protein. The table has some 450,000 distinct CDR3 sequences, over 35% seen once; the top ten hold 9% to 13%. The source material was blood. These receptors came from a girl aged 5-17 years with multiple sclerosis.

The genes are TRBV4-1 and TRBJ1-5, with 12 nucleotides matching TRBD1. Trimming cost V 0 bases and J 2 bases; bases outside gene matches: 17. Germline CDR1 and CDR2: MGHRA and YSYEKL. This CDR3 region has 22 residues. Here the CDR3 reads CASSQDRLRGTGGDLRNQPQHF. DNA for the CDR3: TGCGCCAGCAGCCAAGATCGGCTTCGGGGGACAGGGGGCGATTTGCGCAATCAGCCCCAGCATTTT.

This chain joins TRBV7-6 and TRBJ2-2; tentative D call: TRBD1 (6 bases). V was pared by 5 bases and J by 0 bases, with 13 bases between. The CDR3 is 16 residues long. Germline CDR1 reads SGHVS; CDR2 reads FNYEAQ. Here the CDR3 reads CASSVPGTPNTGELFF. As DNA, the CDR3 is TGTGCCAGCAGCGTACCCGGGACACCGAACACCGGGGAGCTGTTTTTT. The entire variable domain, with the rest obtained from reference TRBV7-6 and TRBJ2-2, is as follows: GAGVSQSPRYKVTKRGQDVALRCDPISGHVSLYWYRQALGQGPEFLTYFNYEAQQDKSGLPNDRFSAERPEGSISTLTIQRTEQRDSAMYRCASSVPGTPNTGELFFGEGSRLTVL.

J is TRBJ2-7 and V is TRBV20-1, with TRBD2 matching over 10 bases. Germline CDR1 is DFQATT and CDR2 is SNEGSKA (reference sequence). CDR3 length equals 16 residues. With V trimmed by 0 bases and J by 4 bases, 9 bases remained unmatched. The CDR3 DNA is TGCAGTGCTAGAGATAGGTGGCTAGCGGGAGTTTACGAGCAGTACTTC. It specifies CSARDRWLAGVYEQYF.

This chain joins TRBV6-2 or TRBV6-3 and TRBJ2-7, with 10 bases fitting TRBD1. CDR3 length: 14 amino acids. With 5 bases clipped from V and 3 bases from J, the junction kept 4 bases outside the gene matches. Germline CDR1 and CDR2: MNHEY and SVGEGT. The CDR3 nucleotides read TGTGCCAGCAGTCGGACAGGGGGAAACTACGAGCAGTACTTC. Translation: CASSRTGGNYEQYF.

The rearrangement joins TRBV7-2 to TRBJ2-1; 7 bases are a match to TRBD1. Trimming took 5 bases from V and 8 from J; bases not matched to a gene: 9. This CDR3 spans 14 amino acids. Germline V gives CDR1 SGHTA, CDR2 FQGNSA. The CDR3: CASSLDLQGDEQFF. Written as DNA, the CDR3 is TGTGCCAGCAGCCTCGACTTGCAGGGGGATGAGCAGTTCTTC.

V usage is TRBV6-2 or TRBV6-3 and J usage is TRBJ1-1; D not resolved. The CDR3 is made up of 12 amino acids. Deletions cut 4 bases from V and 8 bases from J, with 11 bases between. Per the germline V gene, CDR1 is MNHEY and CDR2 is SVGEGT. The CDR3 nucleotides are TGTGCCAGCAGTTCACAAATTTGGGAAGCTTTCTTT. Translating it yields CASSSQIWEAFF.

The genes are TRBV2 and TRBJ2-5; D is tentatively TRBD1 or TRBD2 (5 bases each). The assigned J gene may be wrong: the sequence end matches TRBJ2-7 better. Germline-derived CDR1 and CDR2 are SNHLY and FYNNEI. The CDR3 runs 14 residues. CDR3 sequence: CAKRDASAGDEQYF. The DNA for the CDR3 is TGTGCCAAGAGGGACGCTTCCGCTGGCGACGAGCAGTACTTC.

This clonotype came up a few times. The CDR3 nucleotides are TGTGCCAGCAGTTACTCGCCTGGGGTGGGAGGCTATGGCTACACCTTC. Protein sequence: CASSYSPGVGGYGYTF. The chain recombines TRBV6-5 with TRBJ1-2; D unresolved. CDR1 and CDR2 from the germline V gene are MNHEY and SVGAGI. The CDR3 sequence is 16 residues long. Trimming removed 0 bases at V and 4 bases at J, with 15 bases between.

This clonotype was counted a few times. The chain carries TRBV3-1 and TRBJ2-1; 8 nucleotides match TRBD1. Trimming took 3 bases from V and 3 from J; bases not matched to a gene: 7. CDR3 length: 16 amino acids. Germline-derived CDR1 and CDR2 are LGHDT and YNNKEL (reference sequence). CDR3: CASSHGRQGRYNEQFF. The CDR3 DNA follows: TGTGCCAGCAGCCACGGCAGACAGGGGCGCTACAATGAGCAGTTCTTC.

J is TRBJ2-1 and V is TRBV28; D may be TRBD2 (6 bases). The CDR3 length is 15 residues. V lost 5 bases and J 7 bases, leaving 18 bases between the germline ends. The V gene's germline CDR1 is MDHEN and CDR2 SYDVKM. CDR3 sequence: CASSGGTEVWNEQFF. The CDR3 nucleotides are TGTGCCAGCAGTGGCGGGACGGAGGTCTGGAATGAGCAGTTCTTC. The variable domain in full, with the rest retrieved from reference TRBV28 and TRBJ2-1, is DVKVTQSSRYLVKRTGEKVFLECVQDMDHENMFWYRQDPGLGLRLIYFSYDVKMKEKGDIPEGYSVSREKKERFSLILESASTNQTSMYLCASSGGTEVWNEQFFGPGTRLTVL.

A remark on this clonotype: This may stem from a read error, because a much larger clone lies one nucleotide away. DNA of the CDR3: TGTGCCAGCAGCCGGACTAGCGGGAGGGACAATGAGCAGTTCTTC. Translating it yields CASSRTSGRDNEQFF. The chain uses TRBV5-6 and TRBJ2-1, with 15 bases fitting TRBD2. Losses at the gene ends were 4 bases for V and 5 bases for J; bases not matched to a gene: 1. The CDR3 is 15 amino acids. Germline CDR1 and CDR2: SGHDT and YYEEEE.

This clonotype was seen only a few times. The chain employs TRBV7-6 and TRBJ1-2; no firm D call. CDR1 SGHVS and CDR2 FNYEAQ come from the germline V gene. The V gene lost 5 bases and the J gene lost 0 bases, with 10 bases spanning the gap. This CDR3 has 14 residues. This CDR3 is CASSPSDSNYGYTF. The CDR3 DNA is TGTGCCAGCAGCCCCAGCGATTCTAACTATGGCTACACCTTC.

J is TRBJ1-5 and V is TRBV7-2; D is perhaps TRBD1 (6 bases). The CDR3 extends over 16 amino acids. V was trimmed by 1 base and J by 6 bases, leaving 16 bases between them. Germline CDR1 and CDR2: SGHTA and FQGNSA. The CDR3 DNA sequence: TGTGCCAGCAGCTTAGAACAGGGATCTTGGACTCAGCCCCAGCATTTT. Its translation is CASSLEQGSWTQPQHF.

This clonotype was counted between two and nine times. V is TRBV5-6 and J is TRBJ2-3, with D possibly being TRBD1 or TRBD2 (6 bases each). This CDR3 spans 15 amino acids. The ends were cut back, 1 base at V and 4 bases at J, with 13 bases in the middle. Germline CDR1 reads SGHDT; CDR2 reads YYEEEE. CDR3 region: CASSLIQGGADTQYF. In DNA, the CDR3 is TGTGCCAGCAGCTTGATACAGGGAGGAGCAGATACGCAGTATTTT. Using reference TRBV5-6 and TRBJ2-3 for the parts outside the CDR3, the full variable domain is DAGVTQSPTHLIKTRGQQVTLRCSPKSGHDTVSWYQQALGQGPQFIFQYYEEEERQRGNFPDRFSGHQFPNYSSELNVNALLLGDSALYLCASSLIQGGADTQYFGPGTRLTVL.

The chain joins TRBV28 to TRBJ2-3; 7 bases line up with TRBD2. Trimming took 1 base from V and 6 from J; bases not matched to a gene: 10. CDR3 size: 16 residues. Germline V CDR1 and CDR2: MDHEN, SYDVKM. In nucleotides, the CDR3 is TGTGCCAGCAGTTTATCGTTCCCCCGCGGGAGTGATACGCAGTATTTT. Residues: CASSLSFPRGSDTQYF.

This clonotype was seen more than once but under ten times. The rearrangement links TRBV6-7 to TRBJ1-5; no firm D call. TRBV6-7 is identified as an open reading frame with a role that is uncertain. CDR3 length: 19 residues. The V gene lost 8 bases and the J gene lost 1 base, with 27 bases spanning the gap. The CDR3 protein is CASSKREPREILSNQPQHF. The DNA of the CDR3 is TGTGCCAGCTCAAAACGAGAACCCCGGGAAATCTTAAGCAATCAGCCCCAGCATTTT.

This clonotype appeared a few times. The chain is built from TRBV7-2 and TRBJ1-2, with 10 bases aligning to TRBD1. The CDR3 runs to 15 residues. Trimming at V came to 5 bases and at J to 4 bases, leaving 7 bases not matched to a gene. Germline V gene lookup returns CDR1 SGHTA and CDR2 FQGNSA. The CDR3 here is CASSPRQGAPYGYTF. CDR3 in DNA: TGTGCCAGCAGCCCTCGACAGGGGGCGCCCTATGGCTACACCTTC.